Presented here are 2 T cell receptor beta chains from one specimen sequenced in a study of cytomegalovirus exposure and HLA in healthy donors. Repertoires were generated with immunoSEQ multiplex PCR, while TCRdb's copy carries only in-frame clones and drops some. Of 110,000 to 150,000 clones in the sample, about 94% were seen once. The source material was PBMCs. The receptors were gathered from a young man in good health and CMV-seropositive.

This clone was observed a few times. The chain couples TRBV7-9 to TRBJ1-2; 10 nucleotides match TRBD1. The V gene end was trimmed by 4 bases and the J gene end by 3 bases; junction bases not matched to a gene: 5. Germline lookup yields CDR1 SEHNR and CDR2 FQNEAQ (reference sequence). This CDR3 has 15 residues. The CDR3 loop reads CASSSGQGDYYGYTF. The CDR3 DNA is TGTGCCAGCAGCTCTGGACAGGGGGACTACTATGGCTACACCTTC.

This chain connects TRBV11-2 to TRBJ2-7, with D hard to call. CDR1 and CDR2 (germline): SGHAT, FQNNGV. V was shortened by 2 bases and J by 4 bases, with 6 bases between the two germline ends. The CDR3 contains 12 residues. CDR3 in DNA: TGTGCCAGCAGCTTATCGGGTTACGAGCAGTACTTC. This encodes CASSLSGYEQYF. Using reference TRBV11-2 and TRBJ2-7 for the parts outside the CDR3, the full variable domain is EAGVAQSPRYKIIEKRQSVAFWCNPISGHATLYWYQQILGQGPKLLIQFQNNGVVDDSQLPKDRFSAERLKGVDSTLKIQPAKLEDSAVYLCASSLSGYEQYFGPGTRLTVT.